This T cell receptor beta chain was sequenced in a study of blood T cell repertoires in COVID-19. Study in general: COVID-19 samples, acute and convalescent, were from the United States, Italy and Spain. PBMCs, B-cell-depleted T cells, or T cells provided the cDNA or gDNA that made up the material.

Original handling: Counts of nucleated cells, estimated from reference gene primer amplification, were obtained. Profiled with immunoSEQ multiplex PCR; TCRdb holds only in-frame clones, not every one. The V and J calls and clone size come from that table; D and trimming were worked out from the DNA. The sample includes some 74,000 clones, 83% seen only once; the top ten take roughly two fifths. Germline V gives CDR1 LGHDT, CDR2 YNNKEL (reference sequence). V trimming: 1 base; J trimming: 6 bases; junction bases outside the gene matches: 4. The CDR3 is 15 amino acids. The gene calls are TRBV3-1 (or the pseudogene TRBV3-2) and TRBJ2-4; TRBD2 agrees at 9 bases. This receptor was obtained from a man older than 75 with acute or convalescent COVID-19. Specimen: peripheral blood. This chain's CDR3 is CASSQAVTSGNIQYF. The CDR3 bases are TGTGCCAGCAGCCAAGCTGTGACTAGCGGAAACATTCAGTACTTC.